This TCR beta chain stems from a study of blood T cell repertoires in COVID-19. On the study more broadly: The origin of the acute and convalescent COVID-19 samples was the United States, Italy and Spain. PBMCs, B-cell-depleted T cells, or T cells provided the cDNA or gDNA that made up the material.

Germline CDR1 and CDR2: SNHLY and FYNNEI. V was pared by 10 bases and J by 0 bases, with 13 bases between. The CDR3 loop spans 13 amino acids. Produced via immunoSEQ multiplex PCR; TCRdb's table is partial and in-frame only. The sample has approximately 350,000 clones; around 88% are singletons. The gene calls are TRBV2 and TRBJ2-7, with D perhaps TRBD2 (6 bases). Sequencing used peripheral blood. The clonotype was recovered from a man aged 25 to 40 with active or convalescent COVID-19. CDR3 amino acids: CATRDSNSYEQYF. CDR3 nucleotide sequence: TGTGCCACGCGGGACTCCAACTCCTACGAGCAGTACTTC. The variable domain in full, completed from reference TRBV2 and TRBJ2-7, reads EPEVTQTPSHQVTQMGQEVILRCVPISNHLYFYWYRQILGQKVEFLVSFYNNEISEKSEIFDDQFSVERPDGSNFTLKIRSTKLEDSAMYFCATRDSNSYEQYFGPGTRLTVT.